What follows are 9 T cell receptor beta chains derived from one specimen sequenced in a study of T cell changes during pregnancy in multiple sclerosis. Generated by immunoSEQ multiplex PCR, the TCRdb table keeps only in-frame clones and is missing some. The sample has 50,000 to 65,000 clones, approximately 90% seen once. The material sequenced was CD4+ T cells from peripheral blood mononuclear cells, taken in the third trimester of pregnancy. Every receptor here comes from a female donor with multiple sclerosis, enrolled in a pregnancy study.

CDR3 protein: CAISDSHKGAIYEQYF. In DNA form, the CDR3 reads TGTGCCATCAGTGACTCTCACAAAGGGGCTATCTACGAGCAGTACTTC. The gene calls are TRBV10-3 and TRBJ2-7, with a tentative D call TRBD1 (5 bases). Trimming pared 3 bases from V and 3 bases from J, leaving 18 bases between. The CDR3 runs 16 residues. In germline, CDR1 is ENHRY, CDR2 SYGVKD.

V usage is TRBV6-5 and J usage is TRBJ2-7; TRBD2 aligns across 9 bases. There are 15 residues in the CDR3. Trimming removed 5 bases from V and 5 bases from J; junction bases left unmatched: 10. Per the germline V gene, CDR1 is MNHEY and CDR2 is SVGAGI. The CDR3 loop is CASSTGSSGSHEQYF. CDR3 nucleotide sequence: TGTGCCAGCAGTACCGGGAGTAGCGGGAGCCACGAGCAGTACTTC.

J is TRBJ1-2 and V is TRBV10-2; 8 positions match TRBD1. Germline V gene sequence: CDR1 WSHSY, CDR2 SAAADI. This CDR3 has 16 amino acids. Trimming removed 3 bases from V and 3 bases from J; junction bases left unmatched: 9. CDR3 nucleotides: TGCGCCAGCAGTGACCGCGGACAGGGACAAGACTATGGCTACACCTTC. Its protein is CASSDRGQGQDYGYTF.

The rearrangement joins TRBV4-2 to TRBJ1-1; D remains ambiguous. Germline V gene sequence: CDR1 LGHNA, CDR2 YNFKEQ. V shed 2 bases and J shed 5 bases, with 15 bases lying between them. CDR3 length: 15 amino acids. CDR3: CASSQLVSGSTEAFF. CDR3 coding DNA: TGTGCCAGCAGCCAACTAGTCTCCGGATCTACTGAAGCTTTCTTT.

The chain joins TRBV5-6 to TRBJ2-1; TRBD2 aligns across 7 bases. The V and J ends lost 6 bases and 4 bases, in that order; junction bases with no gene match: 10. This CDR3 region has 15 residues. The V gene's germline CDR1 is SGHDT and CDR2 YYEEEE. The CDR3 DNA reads TGTGCCAGCACCCGCGGACTAGGGAGTTACAATGAGCAGTTCTTC. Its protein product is CASTRGLGSYNEQFF.

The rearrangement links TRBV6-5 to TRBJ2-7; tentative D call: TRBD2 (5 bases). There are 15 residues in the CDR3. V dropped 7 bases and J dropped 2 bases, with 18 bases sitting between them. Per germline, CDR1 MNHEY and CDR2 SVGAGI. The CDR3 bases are TGTGCCAGCAAATCATCAGCCGGGGTTGCCTACGAGCAGTACTTC. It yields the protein CASKSSAGVAYEQYF.

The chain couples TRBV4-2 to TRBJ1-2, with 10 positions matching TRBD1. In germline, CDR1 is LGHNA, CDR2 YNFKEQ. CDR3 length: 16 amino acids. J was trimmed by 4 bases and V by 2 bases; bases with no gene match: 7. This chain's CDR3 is CASSQSTRDRGYGYTF. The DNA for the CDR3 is TGTGCCAGCAGCCAATCTACCCGGGACAGGGGCTATGGCTACACCTTC.

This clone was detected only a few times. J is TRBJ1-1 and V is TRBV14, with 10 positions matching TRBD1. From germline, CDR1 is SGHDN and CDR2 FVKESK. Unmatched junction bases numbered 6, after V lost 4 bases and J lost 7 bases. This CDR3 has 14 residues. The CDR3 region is CASSPRTGGDEAFF. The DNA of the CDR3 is TGTGCCAGCAGCCCCCGGACAGGGGGTGATGAAGCTTTCTTT.

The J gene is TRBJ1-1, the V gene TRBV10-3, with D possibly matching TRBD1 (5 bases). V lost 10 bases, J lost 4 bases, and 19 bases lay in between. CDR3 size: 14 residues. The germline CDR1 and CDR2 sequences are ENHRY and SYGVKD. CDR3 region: CATKGAGPPTEAFF. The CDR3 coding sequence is TGTGCCACAAAAGGGGCAGGGCCCCCCACTGAAGCTTTCTTT.